What follows describes a single TCR beta chain. Its antigen is undetermined. Per the germline V gene, CDR1 is LNHDA and CDR2 is SQIVND (reference sequence). The CDR3 contains 17 residues. The V end lost 4 bases, the J end lost 3 bases, and 18 bases lay between the germline ends. These data originate in a study of cytomegalovirus exposure and HLA in healthy donors. Study-wide results and caveats: With DRB1 most and HLA-C fewest, TCR association rates differed between HLA loci in a later analysis. Productive rates of about 87% or about 30% were seen for most TCR beta V segments in an earlier analysis.

Use of 60 Vbeta and 13 Jbeta primers characterized the PCR. This table comes from immunoSEQ multiplex PCR, and its TCRdb copy is limited to in-frame clones, with some not included. The sample lists 75,000 to 95,000 clones; less than 80% were seen once. Though probably carrying unrecorded immune exposures, donors were nominally healthy at sampling. The receptor's source is a human donor in good health. The sequenced material came from PBMCs. The chain carries TRBV19 and TRBJ2-2; a weak D match, TRBD1 (6 bases). DNA for the CDR3: TGTGCCAGTAGTACCGGCAGGGGATTTAAGGACACCGGGGAGCTGTTTTTT. It encodes CASSTGRGFKDTGELFF.